This is a list of T cell receptor beta chains from one sample in a study of cytomegalovirus exposure and HLA in healthy donors. Using immunoSEQ multiplex PCR, the repertoire was profiled, and TCRdb retains in-frame clones only, with some absent. The data contain over 80,000 clones, just under 80% of them singletons. Input material: PBMCs. These receptors were collected from a woman in her 40s in good health and CMV-seronegative. CDR3s include the opening cysteine and the closing phenylalanine or tryptophan. The D gene is left open where the match is weak. Expanded clones get a size class; other rows say once, few or many, or leave the size out.

-	TRBJ2-1	TRBD2	TRBV19	TGTGCCAGTAGTATACTAGCGGGGCCGGCATACAATGAGCAGTTCTTC	CASSILAGPAYNEQFF
-	TRBJ2-3	TRBD2	TRBV6-6	TGTGCCAGCAGTAGAACTAGCGGGAGGTTTGCAGATACGCAGTATTTT	CASSRTSGRFADTQYF
once	TRBJ1-1	-	TRBV11-2	TGTGCCAGCGCCAGGGAAATGAACACTGAAGCTTTCTTT	CASAREMNTEAFF
-	TRBJ2-3	-	TRBV6-6	TGTGCCAGCAGTACCCAGGGGAATCCGCGCACAGATACGCAGTATTTT	CASSTQGNPRTDTQYF
-	TRBJ2-7	TRBD1	TRBV6-6	TGTGCCAGCAGACCGGGACAGGGGACAGAGGGGGAGCAGTACTTC	CASRPGQGTEGEQYF
few	TRBJ2-7	TRBD2	TRBV6-6	TGTGCCAGCAGTTACGGGACTAGCGGGATGGAGCAGTACTTC	CASSYGTSGMEQYF
-	TRBJ1-1	-	TRBV5-1	TGCGCCAGCAGCTTGACACCCCAGGGCAACACTGAAGCTTTCTTT	CASSLTPQGNTEAFF
-	TRBJ1-6	-	TRBV4-1	TGCGCCAGCAGCCAACCGACAGAATTCTATAATTCACCCCTCCACTTT	CASSQPTEFYNSPLHF
-	TRBJ2-1	TRBD2	TRBV5-1	TGCGCCAGCAGCTCCAGCGGGAGGGCCTTAAATGAGCAGTTCTTC	CASSSSGRALNEQFF
-	TRBJ1-1	TRBD1	TRBV18	TGTGCCAGCTCCGGACAGGGGAACACTGAAGCTTTCTTT	CASSGQGNTEAFF
-	TRBJ1-1	-	TRBV27	TGTGCCAGCACTGCGAAAAAGGGGGGGACTGAAGCTTTCTTT	CASTAKKGGTEAFF
-	TRBJ2-3	TRBD2	TRBV28	TGTGCCAGCAGTCCCCCGGGACTACTCCTTTCAGATACGCAGTATTTT	CASSPPGLLLSDTQYF
-	TRBJ1-2	-	TRBV28	TGTGCCAGCAGTTTATTAGTGCCAGGGAGGGATGGCTACACCTTC	CASSLLVPGRDGYTF
-	TRBJ2-7	-	TRBV19	TGTGCCAGCAGAACTTGGGACATCCTGGCGGAAGAGCAGTACTTC	CASRTWDILAEEQYF
-	TRBJ1-1	TRBD1	TRBV19	TGTGCCAGTAGTAGAACCGGGACAGCGAAGATGAACACTGAAGCTTTCTTT	CASSRTGTAKMNTEAFF
once	TRBJ2-7	-	TRBV7-9	TGTTCCAGCGCTCAGGGCGCGGAGCAGTACTTC	CSSAQGAEQYF
few	TRBJ2-5	TRBD1	TRBV9	TGTGCCAGCAGCCCACAGGGGATAGAGACCCAGTACTTC	CASSPQGIETQYF
-	TRBJ1-2	TRBD1	TRBV28	TGTGCCAGCAGTTCGTACCGGGACAGGGGGGATACTAACTATGGCTACACCTTC	CASSSYRDRGDTNYGYTF
-	TRBJ2-7	TRBD2	TRBV27	TGTGCCAGCAGTTTCCGACAAACTAGCGGGAAAAGTTACGAGCAGTACTTC	CASSFRQTSGKSYEQYF
few	TRBJ2-7	-	TRBV4-1	TGCGCCAGCAGCCCGTTGAGGCATGCCCCCGAGCAGTACTTC	CASSPLRHAPEQYF
-	TRBJ1-2	-	TRBV4-1	TGCGCCAGCAGTCAACAGGGCCCGAGTTGGGGCTACACCTTC	CASSQQGPSWGYTF
-	TRBJ2-1	TRBD2	TRBV6-6	TGTGCCAGCAGTTATCGCGGGAGTACAGGCAATGAGCAGTTCTTC	CASSYRGSTGNEQFF
-	TRBJ1-6	TRBD1	TRBV27	TGTGCCAGCAGCCCCAGGGGGGCCGCAAATTCACCCCTCCACTTT	CASSPRGAANSPLHF
-	TRBJ2-7	TRBD1	TRBV30	TGTGCCTGGAGTGTGCGAGGACAGGGGTTTACCTACGAGCAGTACTTC	CAWSVRGQGFTYEQYF
-	TRBJ2-2	-	TRBV11-2	TGTGCCAGCAGCTTAGACAGGGTAGGGGGCACCGGGGAGCTGTTTTTT	CASSLDRVGGTGELFF
-	TRBJ2-3	TRBD1	TRBV6-5	TGTGCCAGCAGTCGGGACAGGGGCACAGATACGCAGTATTTT	CASSRDRGTDTQYF
-	TRBJ1-1	-	TRBV7-3	TGTGCCAGCAGCTTAACGTCTCGACAGCCTGAAGCTTTCTTT	CASSLTSRQPEAFF
few	TRBJ2-2	TRBD2	TRBV7-3	TGTGCCAGCAGCCCGGGACTAGCGGGAGTCACCGGGGAGCTGTTTTTT	CASSPGLAGVTGELFF
-	TRBJ2-3	TRBD1	TRBV6-4	TGTGCCAGCAGTGGGACAGGGTCCCTAGATACGCAGTATTTT	CASSGTGSLDTQYF
-	TRBJ2-1	-	TRBV7-6	TGTGCCAGCAGCTTCCGGGTTAATGAGCAGTTCTTC	CASSFRVNEQFF
-	TRBJ2-7	TRBD1	TRBV7-9	TGTGCCAGCAGCTTGACAGGGGGGATCTCTTCAGAGCAGTACTTC	CASSLTGGISSEQYF